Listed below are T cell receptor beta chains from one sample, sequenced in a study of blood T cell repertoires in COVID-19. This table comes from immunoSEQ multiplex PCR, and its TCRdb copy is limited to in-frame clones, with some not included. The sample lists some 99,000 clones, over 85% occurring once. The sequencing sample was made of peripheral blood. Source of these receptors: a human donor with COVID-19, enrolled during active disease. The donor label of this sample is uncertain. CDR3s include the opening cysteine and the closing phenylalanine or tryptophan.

CASSQDLDSQEIIYEQYF	TRBJ2-7	TRBV3-1/TRBV3-2
CASSPTPTHQPGELFF	TRBJ2-2	TRBV7-3
CASRGLAGVRYEQYF	TRBJ2-7	TRBV6-5
CASSFNRVYEQYF	TRBJ2-7	TRBV5-1
CASSPRDSSTDTQYF	TRBJ2-3	TRBV7-3
CASRSAWGQGHNEQFF	TRBJ2-1	TRBV11-2
CASSVSLRQGEDVGDTQYF	TRBJ2-3	TRBV10-1
CASSLVVRGQGVSGANVLTF	TRBJ2-6	TRBV5-1
CASSLTGTAGEKLFF	TRBJ1-4	TRBV7-7
CASSPRGQGIAYEQYF	TRBJ2-7	TRBV5-1
CASNDGVTYEQYF	TRBJ2-7	TRBV2
CASSYRGGNGYTF	TRBJ1-2	TRBV27
CASSRDSTNYGYTF	TRBJ1-2	TRBV2
CAIGYNNYGYTF	TRBJ1-2	TRBV10-3
CASSPETSGGSSYNEQFF	TRBJ2-1	TRBV11-3
CASSPEQTSPLHF	TRBJ1-6	TRBV6-5
CASARVAGGDTGELFF	TRBJ2-2	TRBV5-4
CASSPGGNSNYGYTF	TRBJ1-2	TRBV5-4
CASSIGSSMSGYTF	TRBJ1-2	TRBV19
CASRHLMNTEAFF	TRBJ1-1	TRBV3-1/TRBV3-2
CASSGTGANQPQHF	TRBJ1-5	TRBV19
CASSLGGSGYTF	TRBJ1-2	TRBV12-3/TRBV12-4
CASSRQGSSRPGNTIYF	TRBJ1-3	TRBV4-1
CASSLTRQNGYTF	TRBJ1-2	TRBV3-1/TRBV3-2
CASSVGVGTGRYEQYF	TRBJ2-7	TRBV9
CSVVEWASAEAFF	TRBJ1-1	TRBV29-1
CAISESDRGGYEQYF	TRBJ2-7	TRBV10-3
CARESSGNTIYF	TRBJ1-3	TRBV2
CSAPRTGGEDYGYTF	TRBJ1-2	TRBV29-1
CASDPSGGAFETQYF	TRBJ2-5	TRBV2
CASSLEQYGIGYTF	TRBJ1-2	TRBV11-2
CASSRQGDEQYF	TRBJ2-7	TRBV6-5
CASSHIRGLSGNTIYF	TRBJ1-3	TRBV18
CASSLRSSGVAKNIQYF	TRBJ2-4	TRBV7-2
CASSLGSGGSTDTQYF	TRBJ2-3	TRBV11-3
CASMRGRSTDTQYF	TRBJ2-3	TRBV5-1
CASRQNDRGTYEQYF	TRBJ2-7	TRBV5-6
CASSPQQENTGELFF	TRBJ2-2	TRBV18
CASSPLGVVPISSYNEQFF	TRBJ2-1	TRBV3-1/TRBV3-2
CTSSQGKKGLAGVPDTQYF	TRBJ2-3	TRBV1
CASSLGLRSGYTF	TRBJ1-2	TRBV11-1
CSDGQGLGGYTF	TRBJ1-2	TRBV7-3
CASSAGGAENTEAFF	TRBJ1-1	TRBV25-1
CASSPRDKETQYF	TRBJ2-5	TRBV3-1/TRBV3-2
CASSLDAAGGTQETQYF	TRBJ2-5	TRBV5-1
CASSSGQGESNSPLHF	TRBJ1-6	TRBV11-2
CASSSKGAQDEKLFF	TRBJ1-4	TRBV7-9
CATSRGDRAGNSPLHF	TRBJ1-6	TRBV15
CASTTYSGGYGYTF	TRBJ1-2	TRBV6-5
CASSLPGDTQYF	TRBJ2-3	TRBV9